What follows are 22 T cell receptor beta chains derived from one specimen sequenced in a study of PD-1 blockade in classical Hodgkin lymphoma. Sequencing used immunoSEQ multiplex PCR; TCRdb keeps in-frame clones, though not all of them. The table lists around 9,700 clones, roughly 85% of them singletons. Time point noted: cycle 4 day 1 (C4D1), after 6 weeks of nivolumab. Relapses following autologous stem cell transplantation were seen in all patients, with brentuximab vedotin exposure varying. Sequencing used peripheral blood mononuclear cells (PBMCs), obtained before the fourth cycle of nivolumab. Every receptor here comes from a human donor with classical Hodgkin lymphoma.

The CDR3: CASSLVQGQYSPLHF. DNA for the CDR3: TGTGCCAGCAGCTTGGTTCAGGGGCAGTATTCACCCCTCCACTTT. The V call is TRBV5-8, the J call TRBJ1-6; perhaps TRBD1 as D (6 bases). The length of the CDR3 is 15 residues. CDR1 is SGHTS and CDR2 is YDEGEE in the germline V gene. V was cut by 0 bases and J by 8 bases, with 12 bases left in between.

CDR3 sequence: CAWSGDRGRGGYTF. CDR3 sequence (DNA): TGTGCCTGGAGCGGGGACAGGGGGAGAGGAGGCTACACCTTC. The V gene is TRBV30, the J gene TRBJ1-2, with TRBD1 matching over 11 bases. The germline gives CDR1 GTSNPN, CDR2 SVGIG (reference sequence). The CDR3 sequence is 14 residues long. The V segment lost 3 bases and the J segment 8 bases; nucleotides outside the gene matches: 8.

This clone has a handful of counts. The CDR3 coding sequence is TGTGCCAGCAGCCGCGGACTAGCGGGAGTGGAGACCCAGTACTTC. Protein product: CASSRGLAGVETQYF. The chain recombines TRBV7-3 with TRBJ2-5, with 13 bases fitting TRBD2. V lost 5 bases, J lost 5 bases, and 5 bases stayed unmatched. The CDR3 extends over 15 amino acids. Germline loops: CDR1 SGHTA, CDR2 FQGTGA.

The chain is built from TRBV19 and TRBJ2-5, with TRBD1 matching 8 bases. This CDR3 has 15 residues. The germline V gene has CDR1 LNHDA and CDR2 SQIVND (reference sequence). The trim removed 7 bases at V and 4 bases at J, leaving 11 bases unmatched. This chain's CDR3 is CASTPLGQAGETQYF. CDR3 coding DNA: TGTGCCAGTACCCCCTTGGGACAGGCAGGAGAGACCCAGTACTTC.

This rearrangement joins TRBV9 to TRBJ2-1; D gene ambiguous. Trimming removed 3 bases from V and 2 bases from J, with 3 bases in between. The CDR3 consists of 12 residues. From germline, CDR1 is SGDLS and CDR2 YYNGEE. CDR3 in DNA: TGTGCCAGCAGCGGGGCCTACAATGAGCAGTTCTTC. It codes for CASSGAYNEQFF.

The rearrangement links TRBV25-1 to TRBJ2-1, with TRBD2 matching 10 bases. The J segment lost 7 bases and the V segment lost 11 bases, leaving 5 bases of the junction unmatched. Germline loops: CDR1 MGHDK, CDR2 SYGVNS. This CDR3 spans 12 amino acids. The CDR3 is CAAPSGSNEQFF. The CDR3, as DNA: TGTGCCGCCCCTAGCGGGAGTAATGAGCAGTTCTTC.

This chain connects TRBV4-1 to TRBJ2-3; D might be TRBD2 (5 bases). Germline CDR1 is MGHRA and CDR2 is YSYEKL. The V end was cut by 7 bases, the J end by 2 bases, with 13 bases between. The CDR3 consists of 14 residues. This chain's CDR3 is CASTQVRDTDTQYF. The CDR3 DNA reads TGCGCCAGCACCCAGGTTCGGGACACAGATACGCAGTATTTT.

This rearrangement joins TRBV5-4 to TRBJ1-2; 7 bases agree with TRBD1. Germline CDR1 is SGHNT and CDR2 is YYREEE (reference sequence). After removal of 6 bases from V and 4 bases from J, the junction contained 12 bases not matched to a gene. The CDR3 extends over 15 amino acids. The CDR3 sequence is CASKVWDSTFYGYTF. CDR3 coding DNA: TGTGCCAGCAAAGTTTGGGACAGCACTTTCTATGGCTACACCTTC.

The DNA of the CDR3 is TGTGCCAGCACCCCGGGCAGGGGGCCGAGCAATCAGCCCCAGCATTTT. It specifies CASTPGRGPSNQPQHF. This chain links TRBV2 with TRBJ1-5; 8 positions agree with TRBD1. The CDR3 has 16 amino acids. CDR1 is SNHLY, CDR2 FYNNEI, per germline. Losses at the gene ends were 7 bases for V and 1 base for J; bases not matched to a gene: 9.

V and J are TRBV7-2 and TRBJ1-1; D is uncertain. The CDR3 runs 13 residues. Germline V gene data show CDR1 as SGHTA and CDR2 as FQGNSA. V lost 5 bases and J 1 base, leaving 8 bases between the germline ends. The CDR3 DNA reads TGTGCCAGCAGCCGTCGTCGGAACACTGAAGCTTTCTTT. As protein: CASSRRRNTEAFF. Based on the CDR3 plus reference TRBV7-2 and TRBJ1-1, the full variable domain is GAGVSQSPSNKVTEKGKDVELRCDPISGHTALYWYRQSLGQGLEFLIYFQGNSAPDKSGLPSDRFSAERTGGSVSTLTIQRTQQEDSAVYLCASSRRRNTEAFFGQGTRLTVV.

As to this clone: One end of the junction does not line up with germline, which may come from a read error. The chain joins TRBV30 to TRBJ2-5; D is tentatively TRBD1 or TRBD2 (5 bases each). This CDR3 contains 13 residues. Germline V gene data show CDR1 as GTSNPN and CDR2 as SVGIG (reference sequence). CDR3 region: CAWSVGDHETQYF. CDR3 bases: TGTGCCTGGAGTGTAGGGGACCACGAGACCCAGTACTTC.

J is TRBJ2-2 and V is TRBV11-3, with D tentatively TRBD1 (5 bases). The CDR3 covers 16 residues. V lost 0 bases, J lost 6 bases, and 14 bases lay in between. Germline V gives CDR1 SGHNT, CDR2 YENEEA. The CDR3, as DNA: TGTGCCAGCAGCTTAGAGTCAGGGCGGTACTCCGGGGAGCTGTTTTTT. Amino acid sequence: CASSLESGRYSGELFF.

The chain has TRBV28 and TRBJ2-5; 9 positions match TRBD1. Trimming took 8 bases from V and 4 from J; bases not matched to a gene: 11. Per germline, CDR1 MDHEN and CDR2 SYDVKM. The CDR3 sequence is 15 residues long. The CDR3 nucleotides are TGTGCCAGCCATTACACAGGGGGCCTTGGAGAGACCCAGTACTTC. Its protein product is CASHYTGGLGETQYF.

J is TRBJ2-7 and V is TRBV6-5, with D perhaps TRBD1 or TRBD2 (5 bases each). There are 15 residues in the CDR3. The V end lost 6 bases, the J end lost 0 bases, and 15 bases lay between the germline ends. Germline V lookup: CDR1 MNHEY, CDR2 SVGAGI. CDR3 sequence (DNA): TGTGCCAGCAGGGGGACCGACTCCCTCTCCTACGAGCAGTACTTC. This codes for CASRGTDSLSYEQYF.

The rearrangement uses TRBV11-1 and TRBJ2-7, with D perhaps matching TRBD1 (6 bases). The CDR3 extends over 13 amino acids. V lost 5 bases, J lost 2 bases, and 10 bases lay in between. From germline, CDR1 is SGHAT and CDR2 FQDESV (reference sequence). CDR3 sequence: CASSPDRTYEQYF. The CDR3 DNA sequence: TGTGCCAGCAGCCCGGACAGAACCTACGAGCAGTACTTC.

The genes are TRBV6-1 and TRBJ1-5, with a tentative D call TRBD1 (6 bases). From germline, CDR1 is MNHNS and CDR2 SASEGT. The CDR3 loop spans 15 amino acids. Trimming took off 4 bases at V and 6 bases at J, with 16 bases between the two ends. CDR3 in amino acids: CASSAEGGSSQPQHF. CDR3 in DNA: TGTGCCAGCAGTGCGGAGGGGGGTTCGAGTCAGCCCCAGCATTTT.

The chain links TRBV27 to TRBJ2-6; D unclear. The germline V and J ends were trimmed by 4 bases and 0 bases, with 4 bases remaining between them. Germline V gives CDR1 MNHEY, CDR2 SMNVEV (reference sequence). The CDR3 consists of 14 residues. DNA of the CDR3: TGTGCCAGCAGTTGGGTCTCTGGGGCCAACGTCCTGACTTTC. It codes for CASSWVSGANVLTF.

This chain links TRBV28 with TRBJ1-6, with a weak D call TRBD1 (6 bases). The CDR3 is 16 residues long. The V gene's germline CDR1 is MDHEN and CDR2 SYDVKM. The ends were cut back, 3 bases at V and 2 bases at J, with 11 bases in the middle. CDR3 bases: TGTGCCAGCAGTTTTGGGGGGGCCCCCTATAATTCACCCCTCCACTTT. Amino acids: CASSFGGAPYNSPLHF.

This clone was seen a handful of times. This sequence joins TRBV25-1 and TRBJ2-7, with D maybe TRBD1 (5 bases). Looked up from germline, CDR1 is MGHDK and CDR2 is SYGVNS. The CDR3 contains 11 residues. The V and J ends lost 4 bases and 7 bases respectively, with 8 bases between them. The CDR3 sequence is CASSVRGEQYF. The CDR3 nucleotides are TGTGCCAGCAGTGTAAGGGGAGAGCAGTACTTC.

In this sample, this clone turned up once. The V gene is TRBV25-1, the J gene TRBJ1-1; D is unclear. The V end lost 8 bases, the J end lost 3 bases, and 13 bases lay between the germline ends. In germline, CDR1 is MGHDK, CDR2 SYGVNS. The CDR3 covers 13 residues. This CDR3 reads CASSLFGYTEAFF. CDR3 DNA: TGTGCCAGCTCCTTGTTTGGGTACACTGAAGCTTTCTTT.

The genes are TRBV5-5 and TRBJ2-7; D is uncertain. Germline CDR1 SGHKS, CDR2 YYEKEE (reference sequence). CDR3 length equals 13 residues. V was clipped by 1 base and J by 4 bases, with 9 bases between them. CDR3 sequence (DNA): TGTGCCAGCAGCTTGCTAAATACTTACGAGCAGTACTTC. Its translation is CASSLLNTYEQYF.

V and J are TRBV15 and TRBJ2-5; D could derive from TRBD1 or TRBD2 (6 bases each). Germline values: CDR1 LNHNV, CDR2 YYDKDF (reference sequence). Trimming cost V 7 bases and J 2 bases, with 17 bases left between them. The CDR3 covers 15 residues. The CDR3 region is CATTPEGGSQETQYF. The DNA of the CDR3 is TGTGCCACCACCCCGGAGGGGGGATCACAAGAGACCCAGTACTTC.